Below are 10 T cell receptor beta chains sequenced from a single sample in a study of shared clonotypes between healthy human individuals. Naive CD8 cells, CD45RO-negative and positively selected for CCR7, excluded terminally differentiated effector memory CD45RA+ cells. The assay was immunoSEQ multiplex PCR, and TCRdb's table has in-frame clones only and misses some. The data contain approximately 2,000,000 clones, approximately 92% of them seen just once; the ten biggest clones take up about 1.7%. The sample consisted of naive CD8+ T cells from PBMCs. Receptors originate from a man aged 18 to 35 in good health. Some clones in this sample may be carry-over from other donors' samples.

The chain employs TRBV13 and TRBJ2-5; either TRBD1 or TRBD2 may fit D (5 bases each). The germline V gene has CDR1 PRHDT and CDR2 FYEKMQ (reference sequence). The CDR3 is made up of 16 amino acids. Trimming cost V 4 bases and J 3 bases, with 18 bases left between them. For the CDR3, the DNA is TGTGCCAGCAGCTCCGGATTACGGGACGGGAAAGAGACCCAGTACTTC. Its protein is CASSSGLRDGKETQYF.

The chain is built from TRBV6-4 and TRBJ2-1, with D unclear. Trimming took off 6 bases at V and 0 bases at J, with 12 bases between the two ends. CDR1 and CDR2 from the germline V gene are MRHNA and SNTAGT. This CDR3 has 15 residues. Here the CDR3 reads CASRNTRSSYNEQFF. In nucleotides, the CDR3 is TGTGCCAGCAGGAATACACGGAGCTCCTACAATGAGCAGTTCTTC.

The chain uses TRBV15 and TRBJ2-1; no definite D call. Germline loops: CDR1 LNHNV, CDR2 YYDKDF (reference sequence). Trimming stripped 8 bases from V and 3 bases from J, with 5 bases between. The CDR3 runs to 11 residues. The CDR3 here is CATGYYNEQFF. CDR3 coding DNA: TGTGCCACCGGGTACTACAATGAGCAGTTCTTC.

The count of this clone is one. The chain carries TRBV25-1 and TRBJ2-3, with D perhaps being TRBD1 or TRBD2 (5 bases each). The germline V gene encodes CDR1 MGHDK and CDR2 SYGVNS. The CDR3 covers 17 residues. V gave up 4 bases and J gave up 6 bases, with 23 bases separating them. In nucleotides, the CDR3 is TGTGCCAGCAGTGCCCGGGACCGCCGGAGGTTCGGGGATACGCAGTATTTT. This translates into CASSARDRRRFGDTQYF.

J is TRBJ2-7 and V is TRBV28, with D possibly called TRBD1 or TRBD2 (6 bases each). V lost 6 bases, J lost 5 bases, and 20 bases lay in between. The CDR3 has 15 residues. Per the germline V gene, CDR1 is MDHEN and CDR2 is SYDVKM. DNA of the CDR3: TGTGCCAGCAGCCCTTACCAGGGGACTCAAGACGAGCAGTACTTC. This translates into CASSPYQGTQDEQYF. Using reference TRBV28 and TRBJ2-7 for the parts outside the CDR3, the full variable domain is DVKVTQSSRYLVKRTGEKVFLECVQDMDHENMFWYRQDPGLGLRLIYFSYDVKMKEKGDIPEGYSVSREKKERFSLILESASTNQTSMYLCASSPYQGTQDEQYFGPGTRLTVT.

The CDR3 DNA reads as TGTGCCAGCAGCCAGTTCACTAGCGGACAAGAGACCCAGTACTTC. As protein: CASSQFTSGQETQYF. This chain links TRBV14 with TRBJ2-5, with TRBD2 matching 8 bases. The CDR3 extends over 15 amino acids. Per germline, CDR1 SGHDN and CDR2 FVKESK. Germline trimming cut 3 bases from V and 2 bases from J; bases unmatched to any gene: 5.

The gene calls are TRBV27 and TRBJ2-7; 8 bases fit TRBD2. Germline CDR1 MNHEY, CDR2 SMNVEV (reference sequence). Trimming cost V 6 bases and J 0 bases; bases outside gene matches: 7. This CDR3 has 15 amino acids. CDR3 amino acids: CASSITSGGSYEQYF. The CDR3 bases are TGTGCCAGCAGCATTACTAGCGGTGGCTCCTACGAGCAGTACTTC.

The chain employs TRBV27 and TRBJ1-5; the D is unclear. Trimming took off 1 base at V and 0 bases at J, with 16 bases between the two ends. The CDR3 totals 18 residues. From germline, CDR1 is MNHEY and CDR2 SMNVEV (reference sequence). Here the CDR3 DNA reads TGTGCCAGCAGTTTATTCCCCCCGGACGTAGATAGCAATCAGCCCCAGCATTTT. Its protein product is CASSLFPPDVDSNQPQHF.

The chain combines TRBV7-8 with TRBJ1-5; a weak D match, TRBD1 (5 bases). This CDR3 is built from 16 residues. The V gene lost 5 bases and the J gene lost 0 bases, with 14 bases spanning the gap. From germline, CDR1 is SGHVS and CDR2 FQNEAQ. CDR3: CASSHGGSISNQPQHF. The DNA for the CDR3 is TGTGCCAGCAGCCACGGGGGATCTATTAGCAATCAGCCCCAGCATTTT.

The CDR3 region has the DNA TGTGCCAGCAGCTTAAACAGGGTACTCTCCTACGAGCAGTACTTC. Protein sequence: CASSLNRVLSYEQYF. The V and J genes are TRBV5-6 and TRBJ2-7, with D maybe TRBD1 (6 bases). Trimming took off 2 bases at V and 0 bases at J, with 12 bases between the two ends. From germline, CDR1 is SGHDT and CDR2 YYEEEE. The CDR3 has 15 residues. Full variable domain (rest looked up from reference TRBV5-6 and TRBJ2-7): DAGVTQSPTHLIKTRGQQVTLRCSPKSGHDTVSWYQQALGQGPQFIFQYYEEEERQRGNFPDRFSGHQFPNYSSELNVNALLLGDSALYLCASSLNRVLSYEQYFGPGTRLTVT.